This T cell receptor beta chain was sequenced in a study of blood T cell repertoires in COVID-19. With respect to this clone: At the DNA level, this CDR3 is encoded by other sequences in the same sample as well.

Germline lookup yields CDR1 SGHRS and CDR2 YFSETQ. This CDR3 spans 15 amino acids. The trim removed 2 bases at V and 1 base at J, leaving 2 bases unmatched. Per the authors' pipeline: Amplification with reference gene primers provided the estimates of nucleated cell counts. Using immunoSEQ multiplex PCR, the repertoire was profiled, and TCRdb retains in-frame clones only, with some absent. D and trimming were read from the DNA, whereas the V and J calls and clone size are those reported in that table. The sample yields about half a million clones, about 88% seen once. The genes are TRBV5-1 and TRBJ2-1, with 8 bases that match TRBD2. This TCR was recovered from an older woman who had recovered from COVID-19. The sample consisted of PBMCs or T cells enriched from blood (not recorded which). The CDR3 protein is CASSFTSGSYNEQFF. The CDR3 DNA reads TGCGCCAGCAGCTTTACTAGCGGTTCCTACAATGAGCAGTTCTTC.